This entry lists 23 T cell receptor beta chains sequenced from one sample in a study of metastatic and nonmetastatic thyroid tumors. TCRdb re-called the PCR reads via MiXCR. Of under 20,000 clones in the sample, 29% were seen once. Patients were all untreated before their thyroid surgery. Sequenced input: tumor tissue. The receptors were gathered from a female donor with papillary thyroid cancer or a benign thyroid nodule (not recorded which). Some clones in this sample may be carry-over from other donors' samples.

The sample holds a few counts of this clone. For the CDR3, the DNA is TGTGCCAGTAGTATGGGACAGGCGGCTGAAGCTTTCTTT. The encoded protein is CASSMGQAAEAFF. The chain couples TRBV19 to TRBJ1-1; 8 positions agree with TRBD1. V shed 3 bases and J 6 bases; nucleotides not matched to a gene: 3. The germline V gene encodes CDR1 LNHDA and CDR2 SQIVND (reference sequence). The CDR3 sequence is 13 residues long.

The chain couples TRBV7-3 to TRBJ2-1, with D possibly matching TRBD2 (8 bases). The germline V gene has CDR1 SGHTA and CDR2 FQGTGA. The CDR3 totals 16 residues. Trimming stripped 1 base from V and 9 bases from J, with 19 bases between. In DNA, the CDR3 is TGTGCCAGCAGCTTAATCGGGAGGGGGCCCAACGGTGAGCAGTTCTTC. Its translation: CASSLIGRGPNGEQFF.

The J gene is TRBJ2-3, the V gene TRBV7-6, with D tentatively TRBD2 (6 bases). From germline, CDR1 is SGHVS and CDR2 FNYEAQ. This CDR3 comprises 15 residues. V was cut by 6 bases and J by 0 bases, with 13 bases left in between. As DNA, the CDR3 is TGTGCCAGCAGGGGGAGTAGCGGTAGCACAGATACGCAGTATTTT. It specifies CASRGSSGSTDTQYF. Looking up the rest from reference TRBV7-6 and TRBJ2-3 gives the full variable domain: GAGVSQSPRYKVTKRGQDVALRCDPISGHVSLYWYRQALGQGPEFLTYFNYEAQQDKSGLPNDRFSAERPEGSISTLTIQRTEQRDSAMYRCASRGSSGSTDTQYFGPGTRLTVL.

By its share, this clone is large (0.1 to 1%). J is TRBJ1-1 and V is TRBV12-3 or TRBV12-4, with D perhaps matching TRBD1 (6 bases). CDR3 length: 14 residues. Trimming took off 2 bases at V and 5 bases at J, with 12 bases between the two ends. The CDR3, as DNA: TGTGCCAGCAGTTTATTGGGGGCGGGGACTGAAGCTTTCTTT. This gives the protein CASSLLGAGTEAFF.

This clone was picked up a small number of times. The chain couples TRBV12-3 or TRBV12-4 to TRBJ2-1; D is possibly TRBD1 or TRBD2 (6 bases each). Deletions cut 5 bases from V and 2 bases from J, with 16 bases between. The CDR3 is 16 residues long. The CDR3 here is CASSGRGGGPYNEQFF. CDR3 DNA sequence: TGTGCCAGCAGTGGACGTGGAGGGGGGCCCTACAATGAGCAGTTCTTC.

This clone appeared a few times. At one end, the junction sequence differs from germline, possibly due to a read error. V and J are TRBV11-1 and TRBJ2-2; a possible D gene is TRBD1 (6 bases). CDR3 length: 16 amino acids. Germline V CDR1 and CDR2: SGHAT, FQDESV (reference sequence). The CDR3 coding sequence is TGTTCCAGCAGCTTGTCAGGGGCCAAGGGCACCGGGGAGCTTTTTTTT. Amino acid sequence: CSSSLSGAKGTGELFF.

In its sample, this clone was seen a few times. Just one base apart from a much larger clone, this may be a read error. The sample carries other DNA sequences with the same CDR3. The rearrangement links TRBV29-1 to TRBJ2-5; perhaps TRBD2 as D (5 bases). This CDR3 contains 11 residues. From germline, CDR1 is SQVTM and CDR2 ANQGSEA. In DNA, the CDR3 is TGTAGCGTTGAGAATCCTCCCCGTCCACACTTC. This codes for CSVENPPRPHF. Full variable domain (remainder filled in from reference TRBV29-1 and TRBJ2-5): SAVISQKPSRDICQRGTSLTIQCQVDSQVTMMFWYRQQPGQSLTLIATANQGSEATYESGFVIDKFPISRPNLTFSTLTVSNMSPEDSSIYLCSVENPPRPHFGPGTRLLVL.

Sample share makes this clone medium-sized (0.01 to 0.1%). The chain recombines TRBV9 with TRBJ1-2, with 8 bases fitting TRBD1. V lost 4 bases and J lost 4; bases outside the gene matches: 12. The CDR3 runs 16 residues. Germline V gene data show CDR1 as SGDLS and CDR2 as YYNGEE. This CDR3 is CASSPRTGKRTYGYTF. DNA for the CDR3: TGTGCCAGCAGCCCCCGGACAGGGAAGAGGACCTATGGCTACACCTTC.

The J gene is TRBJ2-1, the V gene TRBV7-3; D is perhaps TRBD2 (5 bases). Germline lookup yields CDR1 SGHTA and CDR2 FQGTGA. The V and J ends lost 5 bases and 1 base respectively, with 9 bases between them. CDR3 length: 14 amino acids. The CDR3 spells CASSPSGSYNEQFF. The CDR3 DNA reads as TGTGCCAGCAGCCCCAGCGGTTCCTACAATGAGCAGTTCTTC.

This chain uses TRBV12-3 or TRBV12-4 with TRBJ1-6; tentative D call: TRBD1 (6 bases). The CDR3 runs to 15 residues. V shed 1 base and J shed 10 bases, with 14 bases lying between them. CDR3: CASSLGRGIRSPLHF. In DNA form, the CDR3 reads TGTGCCAGCAGTTTAGGTAGGGGGATTCGGTCACCCCTCCACTTT.

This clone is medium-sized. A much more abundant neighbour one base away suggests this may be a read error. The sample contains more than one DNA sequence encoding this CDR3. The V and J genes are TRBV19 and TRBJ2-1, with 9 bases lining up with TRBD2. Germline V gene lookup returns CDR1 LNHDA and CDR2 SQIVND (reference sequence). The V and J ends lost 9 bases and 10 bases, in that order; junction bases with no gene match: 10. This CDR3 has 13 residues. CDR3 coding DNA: TGTGCCAGCACCGGGGGCGCGGGGGGGGAGCAGTTCTTC. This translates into CASTGGAGGEQFF.

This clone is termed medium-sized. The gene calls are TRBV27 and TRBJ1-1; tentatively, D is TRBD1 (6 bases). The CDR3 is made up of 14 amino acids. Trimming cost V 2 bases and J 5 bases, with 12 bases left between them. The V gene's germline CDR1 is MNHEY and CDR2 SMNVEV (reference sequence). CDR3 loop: CASSLAQGKTEAFF. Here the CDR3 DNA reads TGTGCCAGCAGTTTAGCACAGGGTAAGACTGAAGCTTTCTTT.

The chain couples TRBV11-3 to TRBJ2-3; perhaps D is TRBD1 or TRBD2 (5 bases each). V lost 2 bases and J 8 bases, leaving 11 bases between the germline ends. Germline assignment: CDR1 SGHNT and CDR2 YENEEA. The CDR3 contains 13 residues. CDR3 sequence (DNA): TGTGCCAGCAGCTTAAATTTGAGGGGTACGCAGTATTTT. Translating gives CASSLNLRGTQYF.

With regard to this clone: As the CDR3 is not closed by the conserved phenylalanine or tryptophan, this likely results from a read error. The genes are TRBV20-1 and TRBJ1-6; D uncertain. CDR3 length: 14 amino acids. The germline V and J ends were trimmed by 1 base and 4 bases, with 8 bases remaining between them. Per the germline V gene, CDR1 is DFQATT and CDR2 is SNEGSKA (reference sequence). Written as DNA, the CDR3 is TGCAGTGCTAGAGTAGGAGTTTATAATTCACCCCTCCACCTT. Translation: CSARVGVYNSPLHL.

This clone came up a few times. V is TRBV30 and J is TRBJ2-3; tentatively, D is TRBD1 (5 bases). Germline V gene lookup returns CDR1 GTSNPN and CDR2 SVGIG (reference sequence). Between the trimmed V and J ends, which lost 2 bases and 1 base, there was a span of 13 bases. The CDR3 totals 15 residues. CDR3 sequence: CAWSFRLGRTDTQYF. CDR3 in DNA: TGTGCCTGGAGTTTCCGACTGGGGCGCACAGATACGCAGTATTTT.

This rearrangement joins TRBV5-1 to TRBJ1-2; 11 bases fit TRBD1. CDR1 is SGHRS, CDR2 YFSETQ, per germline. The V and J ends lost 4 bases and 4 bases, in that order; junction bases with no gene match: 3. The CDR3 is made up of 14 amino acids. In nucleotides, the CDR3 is TGCGCCAGCAGCAATGGACAGGGGGCCTATGGCTACACCTTC. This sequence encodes CASSNGQGAYGYTF.

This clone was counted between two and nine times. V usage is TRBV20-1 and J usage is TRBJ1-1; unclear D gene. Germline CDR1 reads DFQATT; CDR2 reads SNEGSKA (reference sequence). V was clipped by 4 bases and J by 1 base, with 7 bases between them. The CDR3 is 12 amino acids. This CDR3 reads CSAMAPNTEAFF. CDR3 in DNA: TGCAGTGCTATGGCACCGAACACTGAAGCTTTCTTT.

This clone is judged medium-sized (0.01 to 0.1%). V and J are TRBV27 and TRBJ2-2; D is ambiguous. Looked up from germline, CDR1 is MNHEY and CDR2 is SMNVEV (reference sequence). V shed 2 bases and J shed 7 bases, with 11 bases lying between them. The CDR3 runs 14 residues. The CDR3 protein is CASSLTGVGGELFF. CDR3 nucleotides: TGTGCCAGCAGTTTAACTGGGGTAGGCGGGGAGCTGTTTTTT.

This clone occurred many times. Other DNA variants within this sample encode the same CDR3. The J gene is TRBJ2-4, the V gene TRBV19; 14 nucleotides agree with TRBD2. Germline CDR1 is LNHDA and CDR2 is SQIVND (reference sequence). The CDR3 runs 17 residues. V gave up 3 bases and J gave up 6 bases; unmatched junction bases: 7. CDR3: CASSMTSGRAWGNIQYF. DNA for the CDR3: TGTGCCAGTAGTATGACTAGCGGGAGGGCCTGGGGAAACATTCAGTACTTC.

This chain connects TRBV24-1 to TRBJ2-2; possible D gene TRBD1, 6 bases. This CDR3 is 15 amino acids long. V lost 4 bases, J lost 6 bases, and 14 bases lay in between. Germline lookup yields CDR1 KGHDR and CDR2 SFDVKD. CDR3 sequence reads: CATSDPRGMAGELFF. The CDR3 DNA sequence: TGTGCCACCAGTGACCCGAGGGGGATGGCCGGGGAGCTGTTTTTT.

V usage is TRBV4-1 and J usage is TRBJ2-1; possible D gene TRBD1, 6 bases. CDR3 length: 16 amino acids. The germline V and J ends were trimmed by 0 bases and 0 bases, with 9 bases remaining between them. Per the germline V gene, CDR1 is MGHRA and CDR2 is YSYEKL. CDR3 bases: TGCGCCAGCAGCCAAGATCAGGGGCTCTCCTACAATGAGCAGTTCTTC. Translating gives CASSQDQGLSYNEQFF.

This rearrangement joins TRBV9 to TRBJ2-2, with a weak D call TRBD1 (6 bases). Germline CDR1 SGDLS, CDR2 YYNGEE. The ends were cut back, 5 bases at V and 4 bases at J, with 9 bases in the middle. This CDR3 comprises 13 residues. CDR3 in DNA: TGTGCCAGCAGTTACAGGGTCACCGGGGAGCTGTTTTTT. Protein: CASSYRVTGELFF.

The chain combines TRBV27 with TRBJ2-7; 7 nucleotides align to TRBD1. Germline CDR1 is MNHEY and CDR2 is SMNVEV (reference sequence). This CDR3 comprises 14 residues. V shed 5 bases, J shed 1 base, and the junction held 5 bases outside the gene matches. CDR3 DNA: TGTGCCAGCAGTGGACAGGAGAATTCCTACGAGCAGTACTTC. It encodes CASSGQENSYEQYF.